Here is one T cell receptor beta chain with its context. What it recognizes is unknown. Relative to the germline gene, one junction end is altered; a read error may explain this. CDR3 length: 14 amino acids. Germline-derived CDR1 and CDR2 are SGHTA and FQGNSA. These data come from a study of blood T cells in healthy people across ages. Findings and limits, study-wide: Nothing was known about donor CMV status, and this possibly confounded expanded clonotype changes.

Alongside a J-beta primer mix, a sample-barcoded 5' primer served in a second PCR lasting about 7 to 12 cycles. Tagging of each cDNA molecule was performed by a template-switch adaptor with 12 random nucleotides. TCRdb redid the calling of the 5' RACE reads with MiXCR, one entry per CDR3 protein. Seen here are approximately 690,000 distinct CDR3 sequences, roughly 50% observed once, and the top ten hold about two fifths. The clonotype was recovered from a man between 60 and 75 years old in good health. The gene calls are TRBV7-2 and TRBJ2-4, with D unresolved. What was sequenced was blood. CDR3 region: CASSVAVAKNIQYF. CDR3 in DNA: TGTGCTAGCAGCGTAGCCGTAGCCAAAAACATTCAGTACTTC.